What follows are 18 T cell receptor beta chains derived from one specimen sequenced in a study of T cell changes during pregnancy in multiple sclerosis. Using immunoSEQ multiplex PCR, the repertoire was profiled, and TCRdb retains in-frame clones only, with some absent. Among about 39,000 clones listed, approximately 94% were seen once. The specimen was CD4+ T cells from peripheral blood mononuclear cells, collected after pregnancy. These receptors originate from a female donor with multiple sclerosis, enrolled in a pregnancy study.

The rearrangement links TRBV5-1 to TRBJ2-2; 9 bases fit TRBD2. With V trimmed by 1 base and J by 5 bases, 12 bases remained unmatched. Looked up from germline, CDR1 is SGHRS and CDR2 is YFSETQ. The CDR3 has 18 amino acids. CDR3 sequence: CASSLFPRGGRSTGELFF. The CDR3 bases are TGCGCCAGCAGCTTGTTCCCGCGGGGGGGCCGTAGTACCGGGGAGCTGTTTTTT.

The chain uses TRBV5-1 and TRBJ2-5, with D tentatively TRBD2 (6 bases). With 3 bases removed from V and 5 bases from J, the gap between germline ends came to 14 bases. The CDR3 runs to 14 residues. Germline CDR1 is SGHRS and CDR2 is YFSETQ. The CDR3 loop is CASSSRGLLETQYF. DNA of the CDR3: TGCGCCAGCAGCTCCCGGGGACTCCTGGAGACCCAGTACTTC.

As concerns this clone: One end of the junction varies from germline; a read error may be responsible. CDR3 DNA sequence: TGTGCCACCACTGCCGGGACAGGGGGCTCCCACGAGCAGTACTTC. This codes for CATTAGTGGSHEQYF. The chain uses TRBV10-3 and TRBJ2-7; 12 nucleotides align to TRBD1. This CDR3 is 15 amino acids long. Germline V gene lookup returns CDR1 ENHRY and CDR2 SYGVKD.

This chain joins TRBV7-9 and TRBJ2-7, with 9 nucleotides matching TRBD1. Trimming at V came to 6 bases and at J to 1 base, leaving 7 bases not matched to a gene. Germline CDR1 is SEHNR and CDR2 is FQNEAQ (reference sequence). The CDR3 runs to 15 residues. Here the CDR3 reads CASRLTGTGSYEQYF. As DNA, the CDR3 is TGTGCCAGCAGACTCACCGGGACAGGGTCCTACGAGCAGTACTTC. The whole variable domain, filled in from reference TRBV7-9 and TRBJ2-7, reads DTGVSQNPRHKITKRGQNVTFRCDPISEHNRLYWYRQTLGQGPEFLTYFQNEAQLEKSRLLSDRFSAERPKGSFSTLEIQRTEQGDSAMYLCASRLTGTGSYEQYFGPGTRLTVT.

The chain recombines TRBV18 with TRBJ2-5; possible D gene TRBD2, 5 bases. The V end lost 6 bases, the J end lost 4 bases, and 15 bases lay between the germline ends. CDR1 and CDR2 from the germline V gene are KGHSH and LQKENI. The length of the CDR3 is 14 residues. CDR3 nucleotides: TGTGCCAGCTCCGAGGGCCTTCGTGGAGAGACCCAGTACTTC. As protein: CASSEGLRGETQYF.

J is TRBJ2-7 and V is TRBV9, with 10 bases lining up with TRBD2. The trim removed 3 bases at V and 5 bases at J, leaving 8 bases unmatched. Looked up from germline, CDR1 is SGDLS and CDR2 is YYNGEE. The CDR3 loop spans 15 amino acids. DNA of the CDR3: TGTGCCAGCAGCGGAAGCGGGGGGGGAATCCACGAGCAGTACTTC. Translated: CASSGSGGGIHEQYF.

The chain recombines TRBV7-2 with TRBJ2-3; D possibly corresponds to TRBD2 (7 bases). Germline CDR1 reads SGHTA; CDR2 reads FQGNSA. The CDR3 is 15 amino acids. The V end was cut by 4 bases, the J end by 1 base, with 12 bases between. CDR3 bases: TGTGCCAGCAGCTCCAAAGGGGGGGGCACAGATACGCAGTATTTT. Translation gives CASSSKGGGTDTQYF.

The gene calls are TRBV5-6 and TRBJ1-1; D possibly corresponds to TRBD1 (6 bases). This CDR3 is 14 amino acids long. Germline-derived CDR1 and CDR2 are SGHDT and YYEEEE. The V gene lost 6 bases and the J gene lost 10 bases, with 22 bases spanning the gap. The CDR3 DNA is TGTGCCAGCAACTACAGGGAACTACAACGGGTAGCTTTCTTT. This encodes CASNYRELQRVAFF. The complete variable domain, with remaining parts taken from reference TRBV5-6 and TRBJ1-1, reads DAGVTQSPTHLIKTRGQQVTLRCSPKSGHDTVSWYQQALGQGPQFIFQYYEEEERQRGNFPDRFSGHQFPNYSSELNVNALLLGDSALYLCASNYRELQRVAFFGQGTRLTVV.

The J gene is TRBJ1-3, the V gene TRBV27; tentative D call: TRBD1 (6 bases). In germline, CDR1 is MNHEY, CDR2 SMNVEV (reference sequence). This CDR3 has 14 residues. The ends were cut back, 6 bases at V and 2 bases at J, with 11 bases in the middle. The CDR3, as DNA: TGTGCCAGCAGAAATACAGGGACTGGAAACACCATATATTTT. Translating it yields CASRNTGTGNTIYF.

The rearrangement uses TRBV5-8 and TRBJ1-5, with 7 bases lining up with TRBD1. Germline values: CDR1 SGHTS, CDR2 YDEGEE. V lost 2 bases, J lost 7 bases, and 21 bases stayed unmatched. The CDR3 has 19 residues. The CDR3 is CASSLPPERTGRDFQPQHF. DNA of the CDR3: TGTGCCAGCAGCTTACCCCCGGAGAGGACAGGCCGGGATTTCCAGCCCCAGCATTTT.

This chain joins TRBV2 and TRBJ1-5; D might be TRBD1 (6 bases). This CDR3 region has 15 residues. Germline CDR1 SNHLY, CDR2 FYNNEI. V gave up 1 base and J gave up 0 bases, with 7 bases separating them. The CDR3 region is CASSEEGVSNQPQHF. The DNA of the CDR3 is TGTGCCAGCAGTGAAGAGGGGGTTAGCAATCAGCCCCAGCATTTT. The full variable domain, its missing parts supplied by reference TRBV2 and TRBJ1-5, is EPEVTQTPSHQVTQMGQEVILRCVPISNHLYFYWYRQILGQKVEFLVSFYNNEISEKSEIFDDQFSVERPDGSNFTLKIRSTKLEDSAMYFCASSEEGVSNQPQHFGDGTRLSIL.

The rearrangement joins TRBV30 to TRBJ1-1; TRBD1 is a possible D gene (5 bases). This CDR3 region has 11 residues. The V gene lost 5 bases and the J gene lost 4 bases, with 8 bases spanning the gap. Per the germline V gene, CDR1 is GTSNPN and CDR2 is SVGIG (reference sequence). The CDR3 bases are TGTGCCTGGGGGGCTCTCACTGAAGCTTTCTTT. It specifies CAWGALTEAFF.

This clone was seen more than once but under ten times. This rearrangement joins TRBV5-8 to TRBJ2-2, with 7 bases aligning to TRBD2. The CDR3 extends over 14 amino acids. Germline lookup yields CDR1 SGHTS and CDR2 YDEGEE. Trimming removed 4 bases from V and 6 bases from J; junction bases left unmatched: 6. The DNA for the CDR3 is TGTGCCAGCAGCCGGGAGGTCTTACCCGGGGAGCTGTTTTTT. This codes for CASSREVLPGELFF.

J is TRBJ2-3 and V is TRBV18, with a weak D call TRBD1 (6 bases). The CDR3 runs 16 residues. The V end lost 2 bases, the J end lost 0 bases, and 12 bases lay between the germline ends. CDR1 KGHSH and CDR2 LQKENI come from the germline V gene. The CDR3 sequence: CASSPRQVASTDTQYF. The CDR3 nucleotides are TGTGCCAGCTCACCAAGACAGGTGGCTAGCACAGATACGCAGTATTTT.

V and J are TRBV27 and TRBJ2-7; TRBD1 agrees at 11 bases. Per germline, CDR1 MNHEY and CDR2 SMNVEV (reference sequence). The V gene end was trimmed by 6 bases and the J gene end by 2 bases; junction bases not matched to a gene: 9. The CDR3 has 16 amino acids. The CDR3 sequence is CASRALGQGATYEQYF. CDR3 DNA: TGTGCCAGCAGGGCACTCGGACAGGGGGCGACCTACGAGCAGTACTTC.

The V call is TRBV6-5, the J call TRBJ2-4; D perhaps matches TRBD2 (6 bases). Germline CDR1 and CDR2: MNHEY and SVGAGI. Deletions cut 7 bases from V and 9 bases from J, with 19 bases between. The CDR3 is 14 residues long. The DNA for the CDR3 is TGTGCCAGCACAGAGGCCAAGTGGCGGGGCATTCAGTACTTC. Translated: CASTEAKWRGIQYF.

The chain recombines TRBV11-1 with TRBJ2-7; 7 bases fit TRBD2. In germline, CDR1 is SGHAT, CDR2 FQDESV (reference sequence). The CDR3 spans 13 residues. The J segment lost 4 bases and the V segment lost 8 bases, leaving 8 bases of the junction unmatched. The CDR3 DNA follows: TGTGCCAGCGGGGGGGACGGACCTTACGAGCAGTACTTC. This translates into CASGGDGPYEQYF.

This sequence joins TRBV5-1 and TRBJ2-5; 7 positions match TRBD2. Germline values: CDR1 SGHRS, CDR2 YFSETQ. This CDR3 comprises 14 residues. J was trimmed by 5 bases and V by 4 bases; bases with no gene match: 8. The CDR3 bases are TGCGCCAGCAGCCCTTACGGGGGGAGGGAGACCCAGTACTTC. This translates into CASSPYGGRETQYF.